The TCR beta chain under discussion was sequenced for a study of T-cell memory formation after mild COVID-19. About the research overall: TCR clusters largely stayed donor specific.

MiXCR, run by TCRdb on the 5' RACE reads, gives a single entry per CDR3 protein. The table includes a few hundred thousand distinct CDR3 sequences, approximately 29% detected once. This clonotype was found a few times. Antigen specificity is unknown. Study-level points and caveats: The authors left the SARS-CoV-2 specificity of second-wave clones peaking on day 37 unconfirmed.

V shed 5 bases and J 2 bases; nucleotides not matched to a gene: 11. Germline CDR1 and CDR2: SEHNR and FQNEAQ (reference sequence). The CDR3 spans 16 residues. The chain combines TRBV7-9 with TRBJ1-2, with TRBD1 identical over 7 bases. The source material was PBMCs or a T cell subset sorted from them (not recorded which). The receptor comes from an adult woman who had mild COVID-19 (a few samples of this study predate the infection). Cell type and time point are not known. CDR3 DNA sequence: TGTGCCAGCAGCCCAGGGACAGATAGCCCAAACTATGGCTACACCTTC. Translated: CASSPGTDSPNYGYTF.